Shown below are 16 T cell receptor beta chains from a single sample sequenced in a study of cytomegalovirus exposure and HLA in healthy donors (dated 2017 in TCRdb). Library construction relied on the immunoSEQ multiplex PCR assay. The immuneACCESS repertoire file appears here via TCRdb, limited to in-frame rearrangements. These files lack a portion of the clones; in checked studies, under half of the deficit traces to unresolved V genes, and the cause of the others is not known. The sample table contains fewer than 250,000 clones; only one count was recorded for more than 75% of them. Around 2.6% of the sample lies in the top ten. Sequences were obtained from PBMCs. All receptors come from a man aged 18 to 30 in good health and CMV-seronegative.

The rearrangement joins TRBV9 to TRBJ1-1, with D uncertain. The CDR3 sequence is 13 residues long. V lost 3 bases and J lost 0, with 6 bases in between. Germline V gene lookup returns CDR1 SGDLS and CDR2 YYNGEE. The CDR3 region has the DNA TGTGCCAGCAGCGCCGGAGTGAACACTGAAGCTTTCTTT. Translation gives CASSAGVNTEAFF.

The gene calls are TRBV9 and TRBJ2-1, with TRBD2 matching over 9 bases. This CDR3 has 17 residues. The V and J ends lost 3 bases and 4 bases, in that order; junction bases with no gene match: 11. CDR1 and CDR2 from the germline V gene are SGDLS and YYNGEE. The DNA for the CDR3 is TGTGCCAGCAGCGGTAACCCGACTAGCGGCAATTACAATGAGCAGTTCTTC. Protein product: CASSGNPTSGNYNEQFF.

The chain couples TRBV6-5 to TRBJ2-7; perhaps TRBD2 as D (6 bases). V was pared by 5 bases and J by 4 bases, with 15 bases between. The CDR3 runs 14 residues. Germline CDR1 MNHEY, CDR2 SVGAGI. CDR3 loop: CASSRRGEPYEQYF. The CDR3, as DNA: TGTGCCAGCAGTAGGAGGGGAGAACCGTACGAGCAGTACTTC.

The chain uses TRBV4-3 and TRBJ2-7, with D maybe TRBD2 (6 bases). With 4 bases removed from V and 3 bases from J, the gap between germline ends came to 19 bases. This CDR3 has 16 residues. CDR1 and CDR2 from the germline V gene are LGHNA and YSLEER. CDR3: CASSPTGAKRGYEQYF. As DNA, the CDR3 is TGCGCCAGCAGCCCGACGGGAGCCAAACGGGGCTACGAGCAGTACTTC.

V is TRBV15 and J is TRBJ2-1; 9 bases align to TRBD2. CDR3 size: 15 residues. Germline V gene lookup returns CDR1 LNHNV and CDR2 YYDKDF (reference sequence). V shed 2 bases, J shed 8 bases, and the junction held 7 bases outside the gene matches. The chain's CDR3 is CATSRLAGAQDEQFF. CDR3 DNA: TGTGCCACCAGCAGATTAGCGGGGGCGCAGGATGAGCAGTTCTTC.

V and J are TRBV9 and TRBJ2-7, with 10 bases aligning to TRBD1. V trimming: 0 bases; J trimming: 4 bases; junction bases outside the gene matches: 7. CDR1 SGDLS and CDR2 YYNGEE come from the germline V gene. The CDR3 length is 16 residues. The CDR3 sequence is CASSVEFGQGEYEQYF. CDR3 nucleotide sequence: TGTGCCAGCAGCGTAGAATTTGGACAGGGGGAGTACGAGCAGTACTTC.

The rearrangement links TRBV28 to TRBJ1-2, with D unclear. V lost 6 bases, J lost 5 bases, and 16 bases lay in between. Germline V gene sequence: CDR1 MDHEN, CDR2 SYDVKM. This CDR3 spans 14 amino acids. The CDR3 DNA reads TGTGCCAGCAGCACCCTGACACTTCATTATGGCTACACCTTC. Translating gives CASSTLTLHYGYTF.

The chain combines TRBV28 with TRBJ2-5; TRBD2 might be the D (7 bases). Between the trimmed V and J ends, which lost 6 bases and 9 bases, there was a span of 20 bases. Per germline, CDR1 MDHEN and CDR2 SYDVKM. The CDR3 is 14 residues long. The CDR3 region is CASRGASQGGAQYF. The CDR3 nucleotides are TGTGCCAGCAGAGGGGCCTCACAAGGGGGGGCCCAGTACTTC.

The chain employs TRBV12-2 and TRBJ2-2; the D call in the table, TRBD2, was not verified against the DNA. TRBV12-2 is marked as a pseudogene. The CDR3 covers 18 residues. The CDR3 coding sequence is TGTGCAAGTCGCTTAGCGTCGTCAGCGGGAGAGATAGTCGGGGAGCTGTTTTTT. Protein: CASRLASSAGEIVGELFF.

This rearrangement joins TRBV29-1 to TRBJ1-3; D remains ambiguous. The V gene's germline CDR1 is SQVTM and CDR2 ANQGSEA. V was trimmed by 3 bases and J by 0 bases, leaving 9 bases between them. The CDR3 is made up of 14 amino acids. CDR3 DNA sequence: TGCAGCGTTGATGGAGGGCCCTCTGGAAACACCATATATTTT. Amino acids: CSVDGGPSGNTIYF.

The rearrangement uses TRBV6-1 and TRBJ1-1; 9 bases are shared with TRBD1. This CDR3 is built from 14 residues. Germline loops: CDR1 MNHNS, CDR2 SASEGT. V trimming: 2 bases; J trimming: 6 bases; junction bases outside the gene matches: 4. For the CDR3, the DNA is TGTGCCAGCAGTGAAATCGGACAGGGGTCTGAAGCTTTCTTT. Translating it yields CASSEIGQGSEAFF.

V usage is TRBV15 and J usage is TRBJ2-7, with D tentatively TRBD2 (6 bases). The CDR3 is 12 amino acids. With 0 bases removed from V and 10 bases from J, the gap between germline ends came to 10 bases. Germline lookup yields CDR1 LNHNV and CDR2 YYDKDF (reference sequence). CDR3 coding DNA: TGTGCCACCAGCAGAGATTCGGGACTCCAGTACTTC. This translates into CATSRDSGLQYF.

The chain links TRBV28 to TRBJ1-1; 11 bases map to TRBD1. V shed 4 bases, J shed 6 bases, and the junction held 7 bases outside the gene matches. The CDR3 is 15 residues long. CDR1 is MDHEN and CDR2 is SYDVKM in the germline V gene. The DNA of the CDR3 is TGTGCCAGCAGTTCCCCCGGACAGGGGGCCTCTGAAGCTTTCTTT. It codes for CASSSPGQGASEAFF.

The rearrangement joins TRBV4-1 to TRBJ1-1; no firm D call. CDR1 MGHRA and CDR2 YSYEKL come from the germline V gene. The CDR3 sequence is 14 residues long. The germline V and J ends were trimmed by 4 bases and 3 bases, with 12 bases remaining between them. CDR3 loop: CASSPPTGDTEAFF. CDR3 nucleotides: TGCGCCAGCAGCCCACCAACCGGAGACACTGAAGCTTTCTTT.

The J gene is TRBJ1-2, the V gene TRBV5-1; D remains unclear. CDR1 and CDR2 from the germline V gene are SGHRS and YFSETQ. Trimming took off 4 bases at V and 7 bases at J, with 17 bases between the two ends. The CDR3 runs to 14 residues. CDR3 coding DNA: TGCGCCAGCAGCCCCCCTGAGAGATTCTCTGGCTACACCTTC. This translates into CASSPPERFSGYTF. Combining the CDR3 with reference TRBV5-1 and TRBJ1-2 gives the whole variable domain KAGVTQTPRYLIKTRGQQVTLSCSPISGHRSVSWYQQTPGQGLQFLFEYFSETQRNKGNFPGRFSGRQFSNSRSEMNVSTLELGDSALYLCASSPPERFSGYTFGSGTRLTVV.

This chain connects TRBV7-2 to TRBJ1-5; tentative D call: TRBD1 (5 bases). The CDR3 runs 16 residues. The V end was cut by 2 bases, the J end by 5 bases, with 16 bases between. The V gene's germline CDR1 is SGHTA and CDR2 FQGNSA. The CDR3 reads CASSLSLGAGHQPQHF. CDR3 DNA sequence: TGTGCCAGCAGCTTAAGTTTAGGGGCAGGACATCAGCCCCAGCATTTT. Using reference TRBV7-2 and TRBJ1-5 for the parts outside the CDR3, the full variable domain is GAGVSQSPSNKVTEKGKDVELRCDPISGHTALYWYRQSLGQGLEFLIYFQGNSAPDKSGLPSDRFSAERTGGSVSTLTIQRTQQEDSAVYLCASSLSLGAGHQPQHFGDGTRLSIL.